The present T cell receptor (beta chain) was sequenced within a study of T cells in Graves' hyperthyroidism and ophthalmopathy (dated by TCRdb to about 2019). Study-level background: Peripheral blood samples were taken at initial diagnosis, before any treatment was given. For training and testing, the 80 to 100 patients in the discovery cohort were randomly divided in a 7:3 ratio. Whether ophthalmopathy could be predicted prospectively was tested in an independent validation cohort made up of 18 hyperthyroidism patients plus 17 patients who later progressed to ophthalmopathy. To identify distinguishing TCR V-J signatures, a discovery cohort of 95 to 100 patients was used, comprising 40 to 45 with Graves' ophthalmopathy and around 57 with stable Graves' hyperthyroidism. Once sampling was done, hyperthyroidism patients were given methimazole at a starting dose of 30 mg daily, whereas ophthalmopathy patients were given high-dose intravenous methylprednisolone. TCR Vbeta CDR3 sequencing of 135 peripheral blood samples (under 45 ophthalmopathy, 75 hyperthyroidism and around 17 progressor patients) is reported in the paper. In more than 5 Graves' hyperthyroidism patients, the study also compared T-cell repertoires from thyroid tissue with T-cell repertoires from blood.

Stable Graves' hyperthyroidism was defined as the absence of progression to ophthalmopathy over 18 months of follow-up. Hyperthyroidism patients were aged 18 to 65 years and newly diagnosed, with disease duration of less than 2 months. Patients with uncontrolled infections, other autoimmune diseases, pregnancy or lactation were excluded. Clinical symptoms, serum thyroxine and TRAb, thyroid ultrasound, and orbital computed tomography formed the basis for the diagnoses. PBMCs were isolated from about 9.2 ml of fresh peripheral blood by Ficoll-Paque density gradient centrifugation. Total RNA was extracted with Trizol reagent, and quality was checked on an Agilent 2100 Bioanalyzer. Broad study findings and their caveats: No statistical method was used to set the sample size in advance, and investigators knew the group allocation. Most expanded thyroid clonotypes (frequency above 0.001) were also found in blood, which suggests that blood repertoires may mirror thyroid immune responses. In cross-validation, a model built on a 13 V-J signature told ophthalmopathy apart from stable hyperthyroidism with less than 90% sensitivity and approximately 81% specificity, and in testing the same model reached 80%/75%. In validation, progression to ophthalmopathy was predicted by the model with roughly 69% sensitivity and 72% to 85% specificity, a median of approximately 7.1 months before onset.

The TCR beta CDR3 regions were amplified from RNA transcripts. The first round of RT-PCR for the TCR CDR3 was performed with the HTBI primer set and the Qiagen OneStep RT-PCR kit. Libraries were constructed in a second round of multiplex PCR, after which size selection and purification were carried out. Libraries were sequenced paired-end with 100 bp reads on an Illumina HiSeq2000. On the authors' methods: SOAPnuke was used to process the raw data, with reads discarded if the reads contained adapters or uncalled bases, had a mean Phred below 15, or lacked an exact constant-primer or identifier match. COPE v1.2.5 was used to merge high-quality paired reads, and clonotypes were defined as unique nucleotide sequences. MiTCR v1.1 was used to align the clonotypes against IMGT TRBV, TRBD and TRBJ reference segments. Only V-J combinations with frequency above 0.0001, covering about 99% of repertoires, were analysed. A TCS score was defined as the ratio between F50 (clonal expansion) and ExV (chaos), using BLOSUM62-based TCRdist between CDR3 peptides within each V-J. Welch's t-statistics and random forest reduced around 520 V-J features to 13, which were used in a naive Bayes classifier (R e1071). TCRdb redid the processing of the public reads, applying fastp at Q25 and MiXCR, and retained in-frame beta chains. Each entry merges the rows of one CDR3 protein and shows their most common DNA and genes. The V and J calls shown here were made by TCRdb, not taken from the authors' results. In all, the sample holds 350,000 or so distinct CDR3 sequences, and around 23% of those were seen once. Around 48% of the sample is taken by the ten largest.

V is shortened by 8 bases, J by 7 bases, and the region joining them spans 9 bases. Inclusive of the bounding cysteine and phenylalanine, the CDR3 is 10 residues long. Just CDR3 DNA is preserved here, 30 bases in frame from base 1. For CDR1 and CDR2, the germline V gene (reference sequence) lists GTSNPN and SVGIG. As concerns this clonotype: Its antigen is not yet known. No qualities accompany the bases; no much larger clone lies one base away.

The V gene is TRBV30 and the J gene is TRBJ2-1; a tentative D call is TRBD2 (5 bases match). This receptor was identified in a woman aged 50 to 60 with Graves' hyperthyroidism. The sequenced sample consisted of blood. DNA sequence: TGTGCCCGGGGTGAGAATGAGCAGTTCTTC. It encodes CARGENEQFF.